The clone carrying this TCR beta chain was observed a few times. Investigators spread the genomic DNA of each subset evenly over several immunoSEQ plates. Sequencing was performed with immunoSEQ multiplex PCR; in TCRdb, only in-frame clones are kept and a portion is missing. Of 450,000 to 500,000 clones listed, 75% to 85% are singletons. The sample belongs to a study of shared clonotypes between healthy human individuals. Study summary: Donor composition was a couple of women and three men, aged 18 to 49.

Healthy HIV-negative adults with no recent acute infections or vaccinations were recruited as donors. The donor cohort consisted entirely of Caucasian adults residing in Nashville, Tennessee. Germline assignment: CDR1 PRHDT and CDR2 FYEKMQ (reference sequence). Unmatched junction bases numbered 12, after V lost 2 bases and J lost 4 bases. This CDR3 is built from 17 residues. The chain carries TRBV13 and TRBJ1-1; 8 bases are a match to TRBD1. The receptor comes from a woman between 35 and 50 years old in good health. Some clones in this sample may be carry-over from other donors' samples. Sequenced: PBMCs. The CDR3 bases are TGTGCCAGCAGCTTAAGGATCGAGTGGCAGGGGGCCACTGAAGCTTTCTTT. It encodes CASSLRIEWQGATEAFF.